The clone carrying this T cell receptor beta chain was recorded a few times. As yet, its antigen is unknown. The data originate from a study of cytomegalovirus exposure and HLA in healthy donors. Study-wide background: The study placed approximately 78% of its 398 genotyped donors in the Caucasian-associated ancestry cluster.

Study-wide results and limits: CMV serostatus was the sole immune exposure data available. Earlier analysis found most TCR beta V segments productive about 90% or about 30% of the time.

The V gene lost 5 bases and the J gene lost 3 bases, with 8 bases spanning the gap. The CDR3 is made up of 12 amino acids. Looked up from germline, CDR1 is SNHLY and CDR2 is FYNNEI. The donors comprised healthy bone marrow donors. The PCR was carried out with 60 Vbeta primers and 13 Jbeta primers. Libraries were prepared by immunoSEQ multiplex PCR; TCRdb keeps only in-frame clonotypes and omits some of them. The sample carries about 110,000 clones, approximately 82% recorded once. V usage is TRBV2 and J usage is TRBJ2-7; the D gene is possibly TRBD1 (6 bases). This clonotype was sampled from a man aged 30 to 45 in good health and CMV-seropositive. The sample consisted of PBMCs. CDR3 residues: CASSLQGYEQYF. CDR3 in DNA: TGTGCCAGCAGTTTACAGGGCTACGAGCAGTACTTC.